These 21 T cell receptor beta chains were sequenced from one sample in a study of spatial heterogeneity in lung cancer. One entry per CDR3 protein results from TCRdb running MiXCR on the 5' RACE reads. Here the sample spans some 87,000 distinct CDR3 sequences, approximately 8.6% being singletons. Time point indicated: sample taken at primary tumor resection. Whole RNA obtained from tumor, nontumor lung or frozen PBMC underwent sequencing without sorting. The material sequenced was PBMCs, taken at surgery. These receptors originate from a male donor with early-stage non-small cell lung cancer.

The chain is built from TRBV3-1 and TRBJ1-2; D is uncertain. Trimming pared 3 bases from V and 4 bases from J, leaving 12 bases between. This CDR3 contains 14 residues. From germline, CDR1 is LGHDT and CDR2 YNNKEL (reference sequence). CDR3 sequence reads: CASSQGRFGYGYTF. The CDR3 DNA reads TGTGCCAGCAGCCAGGGCAGGTTCGGCTATGGCTACACCTTC.

V usage is TRBV12-3 or TRBV12-4 and J usage is TRBJ1-5, with 7 bases identical to TRBD1. The CDR3 has 16 residues. Unmatched junction bases numbered 8, after V lost 6 bases and J lost 0 bases. CDR3 coding DNA: TGTGCCAGCAGCTTCAGGACAGGTGATAGCAATCAGCCCCAGCATTTT. Translation: CASSFRTGDSNQPQHF.

This clonotype was seen a handful of times. CDR3 nucleotides: TGCGCCAGCAGCTTGGAGACAGGACATGGGATTGTGAGTGGGGCCAACGTCCTGACTTTC. Encoded protein: CASSLETGHGIVSGANVLTF. This chain links TRBV5-1 with TRBJ2-6, with D possibly matching TRBD1 (6 bases). Germline-derived CDR1 and CDR2 are SGHRS and YFSETQ. The ends were cut back, 0 bases at V and 3 bases at J, with 22 bases in the middle. CDR3 length: 20 amino acids.

This chain links TRBV15 with TRBJ2-4; 7 nucleotides agree with TRBD1. V was pared by 5 bases and J by 0 bases, with 4 bases of the junction left unmatched. The CDR3 contains 15 residues. Germline V gene lookup returns CDR1 LNHNV and CDR2 YYDKDF (reference sequence). The CDR3 DNA sequence: TGTGCCACCAGCCGGGGACAGCTAGCCAAAAACATTCAGTACTTC. Translating gives CATSRGQLAKNIQYF.

This clonotype appeared a few times. V is TRBV29-1 and J is TRBJ2-1; D gene unclear. CDR3 length equals 13 residues. Germline V gene lookup returns CDR1 SQVTM and CDR2 ANQGSEA. V lost 6 bases to trimming and J lost 3 bases, with 12 bases between them. CDR3 region: CSVASGFYNEQFF. The CDR3 region has the DNA TGCAGCGTGGCATCGGGTTTCTACAATGAGCAGTTCTTC.

The chain employs TRBV28 and TRBJ2-1, with D unclear. The CDR3 has 15 residues. Germline-derived CDR1 and CDR2 are MDHEN and SYDVKM. V dropped 4 bases and J dropped 0 bases, with 10 bases sitting between them. CDR3 coding DNA: TGTGCCAGCAGTTCGGACCCGAGCTCCTACAATGAGCAGTTCTTC. As protein: CASSSDPSSYNEQFF.

V gene TRBV20-1 combines with J gene TRBJ2-1, with 7 bases identical to TRBD2. Germline-derived CDR1 and CDR2 are DFQATT and SNEGSKA (reference sequence). This CDR3 has 14 amino acids. J was trimmed by 0 bases and V by 6 bases; bases with no gene match: 5. The CDR3 sequence: CSAPTSSSYNEQFF. The CDR3 nucleotides read TGCAGTGCACCGACTAGCAGCTCCTACAATGAGCAGTTCTTC.

This clonotype occurred many times. V and J are TRBV7-6 and TRBJ2-1; 9 bases line up with TRBD2. The CDR3 has 18 amino acids. V lost 1 base to trimming and J lost 4 bases; unmatched junction nucleotides: 11. The germline CDR1 and CDR2 sequences are SGHVS and FNYEAQ. DNA of the CDR3: TGTGCCAGCAGCTTAGTTTCTGCGGGAGGGCTGGGGTACAATGAGCAGTTCTTC. This codes for CASSLVSAGGLGYNEQFF.

A note on this clonotype: This may stem from a read error, because a much larger clone lies one nucleotide away. The gene calls are TRBV9 and TRBJ2-3; 9 bases map to TRBD2. The germline gives CDR1 SGDLS, CDR2 YYNGEE. The CDR3 spans 16 residues. CDR3 sequence reads: CASSPRASGVADTQCF. The DNA for the CDR3 is TGTGCCAGCAGCCCCCGGGCTAGCGGGGTAGCAGATACGCAGTGTTTT.

This clonotype was counted a few times. The gene calls are TRBV18 and TRBJ2-6; D is perhaps TRBD1 (5 bases). Deletions cut 2 bases from V and 4 bases from J, with 12 bases between. The CDR3 is made up of 16 amino acids. Germline V CDR1 and CDR2: KGHSH, LQKENI. CDR3 residues: CASSPFAGSGANVLTF. The CDR3 bases are TGTGCCAGCTCACCATTCGCAGGGTCAGGGGCCAACGTCCTGACTTTC.

This clonotype was seen many times. This chain connects TRBV19 to TRBJ2-3; unclear D gene. V lost 5 bases and J 1 base, leaving 10 bases between the germline ends. From germline, CDR1 is LNHDA and CDR2 SQIVND (reference sequence). CDR3 length: 14 residues. The CDR3 DNA is TGTGCCAGTAGTCCTAATAGGGGCACAGATACGCAGTATTTT. This gives the protein CASSPNRGTDTQYF.

This clonotype was observed a handful of times. The chain has TRBV10-3 and TRBJ2-1, with a tentative D call TRBD1 (5 bases). This CDR3 is built from 14 residues. Germline V gene data show CDR1 as ENHRY and CDR2 as SYGVKD. V was trimmed by 0 bases and J by 9 bases, leaving 12 bases between them. The CDR3 protein is CAISESRVPGEQFF. As DNA, the CDR3 is TGTGCCATCAGTGAGTCCAGGGTCCCCGGTGAGCAGTTCTTC.

The chain is built from TRBV7-3 and TRBJ2-7; D is perhaps TRBD1 (5 bases). The CDR3 is made up of 13 amino acids. The germline V gene encodes CDR1 SGHTA and CDR2 FQGTGA. V lost 0 bases and J 5 bases, leaving 8 bases between the germline ends. CDR3 nucleotide sequence: TGTGCCAGCAGCTTAACTCAGGGCCACGAGCAGTACTTC. This codes for CASSLTQGHEQYF.

About this clonotype: A much more abundant neighbour one base away suggests this may be a read error. The rearrangement uses TRBV5-1 and TRBJ2-7; D remains unclear. The CDR3 extends over 12 amino acids. Germline V gives CDR1 SGHRS, CDR2 YFSETQ. V was shortened by 3 bases and J by 0 bases, with 4 bases between the two germline ends. Here the CDR3 reads CASSSISYEQYF. In DNA form, the CDR3 reads TGCGCCAGCAGCTCTATCTCCTACGAGCAGTACTTC.

This clonotype came up many times. The V and J genes are TRBV29-1 and TRBJ1-4; tentatively, D is TRBD1 (5 bases). The germline V and J ends were trimmed by 3 bases and 3 bases, with 8 bases remaining between them. The CDR3 spans 13 residues. Per the germline V gene, CDR1 is SQVTM and CDR2 is ANQGSEA. CDR3 nucleotide sequence: TGCAGCGTTGACGTAGGGGCTAATGAAAAACTGTTTTTT. The encoded protein is CSVDVGANEKLFF. Full variable domain (remainder filled in from reference TRBV29-1 and TRBJ1-4): SAVISQKPSRDICQRGTSLTIQCQVDSQVTMMFWYRQQPGQSLTLIATANQGSEATYESGFVIDKFPISRPNLTFSTLTVSNMSPEDSSIYLCSVDVGANEKLFFGSGTQLSVL.

The V gene is TRBV11-2, the J gene TRBJ2-2; D is possibly TRBD2 (7 bases). In germline, CDR1 is SGHAT, CDR2 FQNNGV. CDR3 length: 17 amino acids. Trimming removed 0 bases from V and 4 bases from J, with 15 bases in between. The DNA of the CDR3 is TGTGCCAGCAGCTTAGATCGGAGCGGGACAACCACCGGGGAGCTGTTTTTT. Amino acids: CASSLDRSGTTTGELFF.

This clonotype was found a few times. The genes are TRBV6-2 or TRBV6-3 and TRBJ2-1; 12 nucleotides align to TRBD2. The length of the CDR3 is 14 residues. Germline assignment: CDR1 MNHEY and CDR2 SVGEGT. The junction had 4 bases not matched to a gene; V was cut back by 8 bases and J by 5 bases. Here the CDR3 reads CASQLAGGNNEQFF. CDR3 DNA sequence: TGTGCCAGCCAGCTAGCGGGGGGGAACAATGAGCAGTTCTTC.

This clonotype was seen at least ten times. The chain uses TRBV5-1 and TRBJ2-5; D may be TRBD1 (6 bases). Trimming left V 0 bases short and J 2 bases short, with 8 bases between. Germline V gene data show CDR1 as SGHRS and CDR2 as YFSETQ. The CDR3 is made up of 14 amino acids. CDR3 amino acids: CASSLARGQETQYF. The CDR3 region has the DNA TGCGCCAGCAGCTTGGCGAGGGGGCAAGAGACCCAGTACTTC.

This sequence joins TRBV5-1 and TRBJ2-2; D gene unclear. The CDR3 is 17 residues long. The germline V gene encodes CDR1 SGHRS and CDR2 YFSETQ. V was trimmed by 2 bases and J by 0 bases, leaving 14 bases between them. CDR3 amino acids: CASSFRRLDANTGELFF. CDR3 coding DNA: TGCGCCAGCAGCTTTCGGCGACTGGACGCGAACACCGGGGAGCTGTTTTTT.

The J gene is TRBJ2-2, the V gene TRBV20-1, with 9 positions matching TRBD2. Unmatched junction bases numbered 6, after V lost 0 bases and J lost 7 bases. This CDR3 is built from 15 residues. Germline CDR1 reads DFQATT; CDR2 reads SNEGSKA (reference sequence). CDR3 sequence: CSARDPTSGLGELFF. The CDR3 nucleotides are TGCAGTGCTAGAGATCCCACTAGCGGGCTCGGGGAGCTGTTTTTT.

The V call is TRBV28, the J call TRBJ2-1, with 7 bases identical to TRBD2. Trimming cost V 11 bases and J 2 bases; bases outside gene matches: 15. There are 16 residues in the CDR3. Per germline, CDR1 MDHEN and CDR2 SYDVKM. The CDR3: CACKRGGSPTYNEQFF. The CDR3 DNA reads TGTGCCTGCAAGAGGGGCGGGAGCCCAACCTACAATGAGCAGTTCTTC.